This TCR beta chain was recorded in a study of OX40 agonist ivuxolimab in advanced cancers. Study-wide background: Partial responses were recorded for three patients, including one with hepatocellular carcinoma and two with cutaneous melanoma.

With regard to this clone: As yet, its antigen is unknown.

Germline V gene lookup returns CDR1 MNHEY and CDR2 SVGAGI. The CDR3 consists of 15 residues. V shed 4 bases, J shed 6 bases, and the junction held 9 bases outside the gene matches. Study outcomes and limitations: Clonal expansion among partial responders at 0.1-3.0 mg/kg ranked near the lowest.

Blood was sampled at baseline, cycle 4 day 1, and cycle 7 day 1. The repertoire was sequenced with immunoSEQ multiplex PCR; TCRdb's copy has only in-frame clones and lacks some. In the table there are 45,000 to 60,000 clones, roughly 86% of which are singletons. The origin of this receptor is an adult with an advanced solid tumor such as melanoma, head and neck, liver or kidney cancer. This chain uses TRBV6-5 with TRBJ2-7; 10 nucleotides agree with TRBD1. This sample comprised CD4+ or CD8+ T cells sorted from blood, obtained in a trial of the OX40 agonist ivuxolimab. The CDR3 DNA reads TGTGCCAGCAGTTCCTGGACAGGGGGATCGCCCGAGCAGTACTTC. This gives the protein CASSSWTGGSPEQYF.